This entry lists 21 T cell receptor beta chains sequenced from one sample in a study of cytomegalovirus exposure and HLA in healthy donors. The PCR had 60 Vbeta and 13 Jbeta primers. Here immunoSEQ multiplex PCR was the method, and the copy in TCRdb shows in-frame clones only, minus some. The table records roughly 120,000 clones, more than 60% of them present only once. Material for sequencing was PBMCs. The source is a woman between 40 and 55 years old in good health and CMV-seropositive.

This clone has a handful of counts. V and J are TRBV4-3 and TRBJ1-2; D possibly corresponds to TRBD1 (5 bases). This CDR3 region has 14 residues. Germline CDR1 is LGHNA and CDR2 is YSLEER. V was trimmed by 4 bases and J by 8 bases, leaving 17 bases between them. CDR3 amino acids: CASSPQRAGDGYTF. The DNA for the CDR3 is TGCGCCAGCAGCCCTCAGAGGGCGGGGGACGGCTACACCTTC.

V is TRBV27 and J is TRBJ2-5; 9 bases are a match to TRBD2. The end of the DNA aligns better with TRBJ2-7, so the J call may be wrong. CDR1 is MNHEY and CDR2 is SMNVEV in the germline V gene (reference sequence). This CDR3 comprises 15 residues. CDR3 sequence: CASSLSGLALYEQYF. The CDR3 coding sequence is TGTGCCAGCAGTTTATCGGGACTAGCCCTCTACGAGCAGTACTTC.

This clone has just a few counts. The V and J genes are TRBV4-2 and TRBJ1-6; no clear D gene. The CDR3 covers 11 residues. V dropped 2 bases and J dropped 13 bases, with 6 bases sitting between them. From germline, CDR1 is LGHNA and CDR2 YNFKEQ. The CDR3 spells CASSQSSPLHF. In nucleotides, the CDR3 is TGTGCCAGCAGCCAAAGCTCGCCCCTCCACTTT.

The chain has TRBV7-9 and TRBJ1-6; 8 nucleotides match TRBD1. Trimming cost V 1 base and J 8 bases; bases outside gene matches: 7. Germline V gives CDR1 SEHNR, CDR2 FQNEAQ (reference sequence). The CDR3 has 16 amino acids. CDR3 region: CASSLEVGTGYSPLHF. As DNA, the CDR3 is TGTGCCAGCAGCTTAGAGGTGGGGACAGGTTATTCACCCCTCCACTTT.

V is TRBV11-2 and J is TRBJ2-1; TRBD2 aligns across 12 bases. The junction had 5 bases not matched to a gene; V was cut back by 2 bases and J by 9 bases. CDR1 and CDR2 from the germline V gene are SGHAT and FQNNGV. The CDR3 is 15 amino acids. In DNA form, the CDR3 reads TGTGCCAGCAGCTTATCTAGCGGGAGGGAAGGTGAGCAGTTCTTC. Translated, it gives CASSLSSGREGEQFF. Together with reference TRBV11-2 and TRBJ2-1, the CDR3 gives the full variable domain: EAGVAQSPRYKIIEKRQSVAFWCNPISGHATLYWYQQILGQGPKLLIQFQNNGVVDDSQLPKDRFSAERLKGVDSTLKIQPAKLEDSAVYLCASSLSSGREGEQFFGPGTRLTVL.

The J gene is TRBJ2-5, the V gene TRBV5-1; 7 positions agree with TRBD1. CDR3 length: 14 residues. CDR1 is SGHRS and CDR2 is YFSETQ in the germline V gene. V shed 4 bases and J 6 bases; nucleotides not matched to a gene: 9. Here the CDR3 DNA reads TGCGCCAGCAGCCGACCGGGACAGAGGAAGACCCAGTACTTC. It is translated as CASSRPGQRKTQYF.

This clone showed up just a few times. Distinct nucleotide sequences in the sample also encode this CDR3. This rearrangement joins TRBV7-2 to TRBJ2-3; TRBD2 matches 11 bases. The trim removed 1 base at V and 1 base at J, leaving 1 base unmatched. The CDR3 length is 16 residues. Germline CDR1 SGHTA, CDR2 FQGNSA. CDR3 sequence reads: CASSLVAGGGTDTQYF. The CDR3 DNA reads TGTGCCAGCAGCTTAGTAGCGGGAGGGGGCACAGATACGCAGTATTTT.

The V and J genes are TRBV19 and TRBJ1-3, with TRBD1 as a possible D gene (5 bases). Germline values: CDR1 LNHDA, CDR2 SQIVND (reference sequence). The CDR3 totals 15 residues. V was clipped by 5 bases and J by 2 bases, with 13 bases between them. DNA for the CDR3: TGTGCCAGTAGTCTCACAGGAGCTGCTGGAAACACCATATATTTT. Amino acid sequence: CASSLTGAAGNTIYF. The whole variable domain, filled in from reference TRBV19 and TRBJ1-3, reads DGGITQSPKYLFRKEGQNVTLSCEQNLNHDAMYWYRQDPGQGLRLIYYSQIVNDFQKGDIAEGYSVSREKKESFPLTVTSAQKNPTAFYLCASSLTGAAGNTIYFGEGSWLTVV.

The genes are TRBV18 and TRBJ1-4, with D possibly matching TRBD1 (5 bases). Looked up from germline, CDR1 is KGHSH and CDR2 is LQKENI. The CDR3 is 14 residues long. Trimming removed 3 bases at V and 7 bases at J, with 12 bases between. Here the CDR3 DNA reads TGTGCCAGCTCACCCCAGGGCCTGTTTGAAAAACTGTTTTTT. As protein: CASSPQGLFEKLFF.

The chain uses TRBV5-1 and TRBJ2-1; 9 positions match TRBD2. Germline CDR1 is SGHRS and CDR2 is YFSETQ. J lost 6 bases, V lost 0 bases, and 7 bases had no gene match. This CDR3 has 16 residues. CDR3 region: CASSLGVAGVFNEQFF. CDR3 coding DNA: TGCGCCAGCAGCTTGGGTGTAGCGGGAGTATTCAATGAGCAGTTCTTC.

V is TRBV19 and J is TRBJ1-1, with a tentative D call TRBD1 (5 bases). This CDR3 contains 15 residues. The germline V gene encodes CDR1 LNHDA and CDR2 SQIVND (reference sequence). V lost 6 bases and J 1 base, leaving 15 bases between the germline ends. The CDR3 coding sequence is TGTGCCAGTAGCGTGACGTTGGACACGAACACTGAAGCTTTCTTT. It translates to CASSVTLDTNTEAFF.

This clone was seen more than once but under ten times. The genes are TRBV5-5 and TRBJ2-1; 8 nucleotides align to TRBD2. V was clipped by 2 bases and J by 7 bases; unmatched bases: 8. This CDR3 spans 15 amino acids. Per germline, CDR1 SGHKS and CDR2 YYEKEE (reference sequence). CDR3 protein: CASSFGGAGSNEQFF. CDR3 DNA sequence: TGTGCCAGCAGCTTCGGGGGGGCCGGGTCGAATGAGCAGTTCTTC.

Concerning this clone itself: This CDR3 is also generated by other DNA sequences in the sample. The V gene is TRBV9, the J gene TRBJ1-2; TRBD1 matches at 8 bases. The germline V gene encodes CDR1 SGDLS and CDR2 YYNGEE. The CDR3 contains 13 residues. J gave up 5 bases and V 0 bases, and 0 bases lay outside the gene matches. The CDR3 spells CASSVGQGYGYTF. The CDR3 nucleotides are TGTGCCAGCAGCGTAGGACAGGGGTATGGCTACACCTTC.

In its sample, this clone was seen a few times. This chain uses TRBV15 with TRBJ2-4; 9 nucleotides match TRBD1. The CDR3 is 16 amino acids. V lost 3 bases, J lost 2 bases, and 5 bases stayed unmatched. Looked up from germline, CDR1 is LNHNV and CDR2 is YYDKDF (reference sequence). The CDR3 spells CATSRGTGYSKNIQYF. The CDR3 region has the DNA TGTGCCACCAGCAGGGGGACAGGGTATTCCAAAAACATTCAGTACTTC.

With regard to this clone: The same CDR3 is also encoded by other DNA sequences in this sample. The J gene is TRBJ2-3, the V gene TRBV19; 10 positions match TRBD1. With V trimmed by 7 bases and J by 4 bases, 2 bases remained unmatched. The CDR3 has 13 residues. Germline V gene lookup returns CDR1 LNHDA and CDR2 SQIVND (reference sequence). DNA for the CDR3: TGTGCCAGTACCGGACAGGGGGCAGATACGCAGTATTTT. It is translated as CASTGQGADTQYF. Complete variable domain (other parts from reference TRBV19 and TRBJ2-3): DGGITQSPKYLFRKEGQNVTLSCEQNLNHDAMYWYRQDPGQGLRLIYYSQIVNDFQKGDIAEGYSVSREKKESFPLTVTSAQKNPTAFYLCASTGQGADTQYFGPGTRLTVL.

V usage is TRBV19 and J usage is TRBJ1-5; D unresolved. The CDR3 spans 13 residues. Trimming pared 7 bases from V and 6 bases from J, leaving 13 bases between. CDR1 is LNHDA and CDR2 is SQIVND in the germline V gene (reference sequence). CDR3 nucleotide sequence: TGTGCCAGTACCAATAGGGAGCGTCAGCCCCAGCATTTT. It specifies CASTNRERQPQHF. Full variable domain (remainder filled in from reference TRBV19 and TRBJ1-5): DGGITQSPKYLFRKEGQNVTLSCEQNLNHDAMYWYRQDPGQGLRLIYYSQIVNDFQKGDIAEGYSVSREKKESFPLTVTSAQKNPTAFYLCASTNRERQPQHFGDGTRLSIL.

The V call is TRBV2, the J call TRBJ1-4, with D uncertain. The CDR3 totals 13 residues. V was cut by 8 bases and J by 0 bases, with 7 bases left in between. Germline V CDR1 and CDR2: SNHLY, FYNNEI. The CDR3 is CASESTTNEKLFF. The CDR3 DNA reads TGTGCCAGCGAGTCTACAACTAATGAAAAACTGTTTTTT. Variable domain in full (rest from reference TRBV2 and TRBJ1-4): EPEVTQTPSHQVTQMGQEVILRCVPISNHLYFYWYRQILGQKVEFLVSFYNNEISEKSEIFDDQFSVERPDGSNFTLKIRSTKLEDSAMYFCASESTTNEKLFFGSGTQLSVL.

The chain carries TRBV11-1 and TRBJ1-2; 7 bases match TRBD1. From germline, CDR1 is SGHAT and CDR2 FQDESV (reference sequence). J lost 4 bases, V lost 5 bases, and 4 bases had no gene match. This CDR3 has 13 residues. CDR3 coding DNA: TGTGCCAGCAGCACGGGACAGAGCTATGGCTACACCTTC. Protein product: CASSTGQSYGYTF.

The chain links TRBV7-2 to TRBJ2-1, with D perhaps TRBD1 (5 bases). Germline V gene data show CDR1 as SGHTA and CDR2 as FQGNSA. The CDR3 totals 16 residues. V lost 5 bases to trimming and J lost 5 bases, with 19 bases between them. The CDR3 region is CASSPRRVESHNEQFF. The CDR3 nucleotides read TGTGCCAGCAGCCCCCGCAGGGTGGAAAGCCACAATGAGCAGTTCTTC.

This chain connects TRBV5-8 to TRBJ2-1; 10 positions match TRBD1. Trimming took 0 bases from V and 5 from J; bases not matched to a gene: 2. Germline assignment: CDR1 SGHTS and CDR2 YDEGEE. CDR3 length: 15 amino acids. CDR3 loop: CASSLGDRGNNEQFF. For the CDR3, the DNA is TGTGCCAGCAGCTTGGGGGACAGGGGAAACAATGAGCAGTTCTTC.

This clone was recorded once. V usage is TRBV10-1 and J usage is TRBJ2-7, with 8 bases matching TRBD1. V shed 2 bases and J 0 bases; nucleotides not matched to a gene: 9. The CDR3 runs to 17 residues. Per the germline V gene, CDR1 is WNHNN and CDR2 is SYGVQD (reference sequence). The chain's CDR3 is CASSEPTFRGRSYEQYF. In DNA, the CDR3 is TGCGCCAGCAGTGAGCCCACCTTCAGGGGGCGCTCCTACGAGCAGTACTTC.